Listed here are 23 T cell receptor beta chains from one sample, sequenced in a study of identical twins. TCRdb re-called the 5' RACE reads with MiXCR, one entry per CDR3 protein. The sample has about 570,000 distinct CDR3 sequences, 7.5% to 10% seen once. This same sample was also taken into another study, of yellow fever vaccine responses in identical twins.

Sequences were obtained from PBMCs. The receptors originated from a woman aged 18-29 years in good health.

In this sample, this clonotype turned up many times. The V gene is TRBV18, the J gene TRBJ2-1; 7 positions match TRBD2. CDR3 length: 15 residues. J lost 7 bases, V lost 3 bases, and 9 bases had no gene match. Per the germline V gene, CDR1 is KGHSH and CDR2 is LQKENI. CDR3 loop: CASSPSGGSFNEQFF. The CDR3 DNA follows: TGTGCCAGCTCACCTTCCGGGGGGTCATTTAATGAGCAGTTCTTC.

V and J are TRBV5-1 and TRBJ2-4, with 10 bases that match TRBD1. The CDR3 spans 16 residues. J gave up 6 bases and V 5 bases, and 11 bases lay outside the gene matches. The germline gives CDR1 SGHRS, CDR2 YFSETQ. CDR3 nucleotides: TGCGCCAGCAGTGAGACAGGGGGCACCAAGGGAAACATTCAGTACTTC. Its protein product is CASSETGGTKGNIQYF.

This clonotype came up many times. The V gene is TRBV20-1, the J gene TRBJ2-5, with D tentatively TRBD2 (6 bases). The CDR3 has 17 amino acids. V lost 4 bases and J 0 bases, leaving 21 bases between the germline ends. Germline lookup yields CDR1 DFQATT and CDR2 SNEGSKA (reference sequence). CDR3 residues: CSAKYLEGGGHQETQYF. CDR3 sequence (DNA): TGCAGTGCTAAATACCTAGAAGGAGGAGGGCACCAAGAGACCCAGTACTTC.

This clonotype was counted between two and nine times. The V and J genes are TRBV12-3 or TRBV12-4 and TRBJ2-5, with D possibly matching TRBD1 (6 bases). The CDR3 is 15 amino acids. The V gene lost 2 bases and the J gene lost 3 bases, with 13 bases spanning the gap. The CDR3 DNA reads as TGTGCCAGCAGTTTAAAGGGGACACAAAAAGAGACCCAGTACTTC. It encodes CASSLKGTQKETQYF.

This clonotype was seen repeatedly, ten times or more. The V gene is TRBV4-2, the J gene TRBJ2-3, with D possibly matching TRBD1 (7 bases). Per germline, CDR1 LGHNA and CDR2 YNFKEQ. This CDR3 comprises 16 residues. Trimming left V 5 bases short and J 4 bases short, with 19 bases between. Written as DNA, the CDR3 is TGTGCCAGCAGCGATCAGGGGGGCGCGCGTTCAGATACGCAGTATTTT. It specifies CASSDQGGARSDTQYF.

About this clonotype itself: In this CDR3 the conserved last residue, phenylalanine or tryptophan, is missing, so a read error is likely. The chain recombines TRBV6-1 with TRBJ1-5, with a tentative D call TRBD1 (5 bases). Germline-derived CDR1 and CDR2 are MNHNS and SASEGT. Deletions cut 1 base from V and 7 bases from J, with 11 bases between. The CDR3 sequence is 14 residues long. CDR3 nucleotides: TGTGCCAGCAGTGAAGGCCAGGGTGGGCAGCCCCAGCATTTA. Its translation is CASSEGQGGQPQHL.

The chain joins TRBV5-1 to TRBJ1-4; a weak D match, TRBD1 (5 bases). Germline V gene sequence: CDR1 SGHRS, CDR2 YFSETQ. Deletions cut 3 bases from V and 7 bases from J, with 10 bases between. The CDR3 has 13 residues. CDR3 loop: CASSYAGGEKLFF. Written as DNA, the CDR3 is TGCGCCAGCAGCTATGCCGGGGGTGAAAAACTGTTTTTT.

The chain is built from TRBV5-5 and TRBJ2-1; D not certain. Germline lookup yields CDR1 SGHKS and CDR2 YYEKEE (reference sequence). V shed 4 bases and J shed 2 bases, with 19 bases lying between them. The CDR3 runs to 17 residues. CDR3 amino acids: CASSRAAPERPYNEQFF. The CDR3 DNA reads as TGTGCCAGCAGCCGGGCGGCACCAGAAAGACCCTACAATGAGCAGTTCTTC.

This clonotype has at least ten counts. The chain couples TRBV29-1 to TRBJ2-3; maybe TRBD2 (6 bases). Looked up from germline, CDR1 is SQVTM and CDR2 is ANQGSEA. V lost 7 bases, J lost 4 bases, and 12 bases lay in between. CDR3 length equals 12 residues. CDR3 bases: TGCAGCGAGACGACTAGTGCAGATACGCAGTATTTT. It encodes CSETTSADTQYF.

This clonotype came up a few times. The chain combines TRBV11-2 with TRBJ2-3; the D gene is possibly TRBD1 (6 bases). Per the germline V gene, CDR1 is SGHAT and CDR2 is FQNNGV. V gave up 5 bases and J gave up 5 bases, with 20 bases separating them. There are 16 residues in the CDR3. The CDR3 nucleotides are TGTGCCAGCAGCCCTCTGACAGGAAGACGGGGAGATACGCAGTATTTT. Translating gives CASSPLTGRRGDTQYF.

The chain joins TRBV7-6 to TRBJ2-2; D remains unclear. Trimming took 6 bases from V and 6 from J, leaving 11 bases between them. There are 13 residues in the CDR3. The V gene's germline CDR1 is SGHVS and CDR2 FNYEAQ. CDR3: CASSDVVAGELFF. The CDR3 DNA sequence: TGTGCCAGCAGTGACGTAGTGGCCGGGGAGCTGTTTTTT.

Points on this clonotype: One junction end disagrees with the germline gene, perhaps due to a read error. The rearrangement links TRBV7-9 to TRBJ2-7; 7 bases are a match to TRBD1. The germline CDR1 and CDR2 sequences are SEHNR and FQNEAQ (reference sequence). The CDR3 covers 15 residues. The CDR3, as DNA: TGTGCCAGCAGCCCCTCGGGACAGCCTGGGTACGAGCAGTGCTTC. The encoded protein is CASSPSGQPGYEQCF. Full variable domain (outside the CDR3, taken from reference TRBV7-9 and TRBJ2-7): DTGVSQNPRHKITKRGQNVTFRCDPISEHNRLYWYRQTLGQGPEFLTYFQNEAQLEKSRLLSDRFSAERPKGSFSTLEIQRTEQGDSAMYLCASSPSGQPGYEQCFGPGTRLTVT.

This clonotype occurred many times. This chain uses TRBV7-3 with TRBJ2-3; 8 positions match TRBD2. This CDR3 has 15 amino acids. V lost 3 bases, J lost 0 bases, and 2 bases stayed unmatched. Germline CDR1 reads SGHTA; CDR2 reads FQGTGA. The CDR3 DNA reads as TGTGCCAGCAGCTTCGGGGGGGGGAGCACAGATACGCAGTATTTT. Amino acids: CASSFGGGSTDTQYF.

This clonotype was recorded many times. The chain employs TRBV29-1 and TRBJ1-1; the D gene is possibly TRBD1 (5 bases). This CDR3 spans 14 amino acids. Between the trimmed V and J ends, which lost 4 bases and 1 base, there was a span of 13 bases. CDR1 is SQVTM and CDR2 is ANQGSEA in the germline V gene. CDR3 in amino acids: CSVGGRGTNTEAFF. In DNA form, the CDR3 reads TGCAGCGTTGGAGGGAGGGGCACGAACACTGAAGCTTTCTTT.

V usage is TRBV11-3 and J usage is TRBJ2-2; TRBD1 matches at 9 bases. The CDR3 contains 16 residues. V shed 4 bases, J shed 3 bases, and the junction held 6 bases outside the gene matches. The germline V gene encodes CDR1 SGHNT and CDR2 YENEEA. The CDR3 is CASSSGQGTHTGELFF. CDR3 DNA sequence: TGTGCCAGCAGCTCGGGACAGGGTACTCACACCGGGGAGCTGTTTTTT.

Only a few counts were recorded for this clonotype. The gene calls are TRBV4-1 and TRBJ2-7; D not certain. This CDR3 has 14 residues. Trimming removed 0 bases at V and 2 bases at J, with 8 bases between. Germline CDR1 reads MGHRA; CDR2 reads YSYEKL. The CDR3 loop reads CASSQDRTTYEQYF. The CDR3 DNA reads as TGCGCCAGCAGCCAAGACCGCACTACCTACGAGCAGTACTTC.

This clonotype came up a few times. V is TRBV6-5 and J is TRBJ2-1, with 7 bases that match TRBD2. Germline V CDR1 and CDR2: MNHEY, SVGAGI. V gave up 0 bases and J gave up 9 bases; unmatched junction bases: 2. CDR3 length equals 13 residues. The CDR3 reads CASSYSWGGEQFF. CDR3 in DNA: TGTGCCAGCAGTTACTCCTGGGGGGGTGAGCAGTTCTTC.

The rearrangement uses TRBV12-3 or TRBV12-4 and TRBJ1-2; D might be TRBD1 (6 bases). V lost 5 bases and J 7 bases, leaving 17 bases between the germline ends. The CDR3 is 14 residues long. DNA of the CDR3: TGTGCCAGCAGTCAAACAGGGAAGGAGGCTGGCTACACCTTC. Protein sequence: CASSQTGKEAGYTF.

This chain connects TRBV3-1 to TRBJ2-4, with 9 nucleotides matching TRBD1. CDR3 length: 16 residues. Germline values: CDR1 LGHDT, CDR2 YNNKEL (reference sequence). V trimming: 3 bases; J trimming: 7 bases; junction bases outside the gene matches: 10. The CDR3 loop reads CASSHTTTGGANIQYF. In DNA, the CDR3 is TGTGCCAGCAGCCACACGACTACAGGGGGCGCCAACATTCAGTACTTC.

The chain has TRBV7-9 and TRBJ1-6; D unresolved. This CDR3 has 12 residues. Germline CDR1 SEHNR, CDR2 FQNEAQ (reference sequence). Trimming pared 7 bases from V and 7 bases from J, leaving 8 bases between. The CDR3 region is CASNKMNSPLHF. As DNA, the CDR3 is TGTGCCAGCAACAAAATGAATTCACCCCTCCACTTT.

The rearrangement uses TRBV7-9 and TRBJ2-1, with 9 nucleotides matching TRBD1. The CDR3 extends over 15 amino acids. V trimming: 5 bases; J trimming: 9 bases; junction bases outside the gene matches: 11. Germline assignment: CDR1 SEHNR and CDR2 FQNEAQ (reference sequence). The CDR3 protein is CASSKGTGKVGEQFF. CDR3 nucleotide sequence: TGTGCCAGCAGCAAAGGGACAGGGAAGGTGGGTGAGCAGTTCTTC.

The chain combines TRBV7-9 with TRBJ2-1; 11 nucleotides line up with TRBD1. Trimming took 5 bases from V and 9 from J; bases not matched to a gene: 9. Per the germline V gene, CDR1 is SEHNR and CDR2 is FQNEAQ (reference sequence). This CDR3 is built from 15 residues. The CDR3 is CASSRGQGGPGEQFF. The CDR3 DNA sequence: TGTGCCAGCAGCCGGGGACAGGGGGGCCCGGGTGAGCAGTTCTTC. The full variable domain, in which reference TRBV7-9 and TRBJ2-1 provide the parts outside the CDR3, is DTGVSQNPRHKITKRGQNVTFRCDPISEHNRLYWYRQTLGQGPEFLTYFQNEAQLEKSRLLSDRFSAERPKGSFSTLEIQRTEQGDSAMYLCASSRGQGGPGEQFFGPGTRLTVL.

This clonotype was observed a handful of times. The rearrangement uses TRBV28 and TRBJ1-1; 9 bases fit TRBD1. Germline V gene sequence: CDR1 MDHEN, CDR2 SYDVKM. V gave up 6 bases and J gave up 11 bases; unmatched junction bases: 10. The CDR3 totals 13 residues. The CDR3 spells CASSSGQGIAAFF. The CDR3 region has the DNA TGTGCCAGCAGCTCCGGACAGGGGATAGCGGCTTTCTTT.